Listed below are T cell receptor beta chains from one sample, sequenced in a study of blood T cell repertoires in COVID-19. Sequencing used immunoSEQ multiplex PCR; TCRdb keeps in-frame clones, though not all of them. The table lists 200,000 to 250,000 clones, 80% to 90% of them singletons, with approximately 2.8% in the top ten. Sequencing was done on a sample of PBMCs or T cells enriched from blood (not recorded which). These receptors were obtained from a woman aged 50 to 60 in a cohort exposed to, infected with or recovered from COVID-19 (not recorded which). Both conserved end residues are trimmed from each CDR3.

V,J,length,CDR3
TRBV6-6,TRBJ2-7,16,ASSRPGLAGGSSYEQY
TRBV11-3,TRBJ2-3,13,ASSLDPTGTDTQY
TRBV10-3,TRBJ1-5,11,AISESERGHLH
TRBV19,TRBJ2-3,13,ASSVGQTSTDTQY
TRBV7-3,TRBJ2-1,13,ASSLAGGDYNEQF
TRBV5-1,TRBJ2-7,12,ASSPGQTYYEQY
TRBV12-3/TRBV12-4,TRBJ1-1,10,ASKRGGTEAF
TRBV5-1,TRBJ2-6,13,ASSLTYSGANVLT
TRBV5-1,TRBJ2-1,13,ASSLPSNSYNEQF
TRBV7-6,TRBJ2-7,13,ASSYLAGATYEQY
TRBV6-6,TRBJ2-3,17,ASSRRATLAGGSTDTQY
TRBV30,TRBJ1-6,12,AWSTGTGNSPLH
TRBV6-5,TRBJ1-2,10,ASSYGQGNHT
TRBV29-1,TRBJ2-1,13,SVEETGTLRDEQF
TRBV9,TRBJ1-4,12,ASSRDRGGEKLF
TRBV3-1/TRBV3-2,TRBJ2-1,13,ASSPLWGTPTEQF